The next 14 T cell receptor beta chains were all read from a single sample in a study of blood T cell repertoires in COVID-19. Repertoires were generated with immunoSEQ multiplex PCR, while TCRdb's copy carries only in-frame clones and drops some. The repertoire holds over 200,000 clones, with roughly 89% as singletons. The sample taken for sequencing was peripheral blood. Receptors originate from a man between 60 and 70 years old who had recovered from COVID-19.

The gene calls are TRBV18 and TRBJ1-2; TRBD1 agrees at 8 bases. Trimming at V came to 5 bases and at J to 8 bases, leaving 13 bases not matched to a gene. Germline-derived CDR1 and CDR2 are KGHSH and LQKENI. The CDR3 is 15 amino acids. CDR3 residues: CASSSGQGSTGGYTF. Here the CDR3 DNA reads TGTGCCAGCTCATCAGGACAGGGTTCGACAGGGGGCTACACCTTC.

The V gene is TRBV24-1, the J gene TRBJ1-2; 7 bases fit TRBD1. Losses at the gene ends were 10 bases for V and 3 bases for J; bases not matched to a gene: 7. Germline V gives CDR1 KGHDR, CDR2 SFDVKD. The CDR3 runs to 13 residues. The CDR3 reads CATGSGQDYGYTF. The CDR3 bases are TGTGCCACAGGGAGCGGACAGGACTATGGCTACACCTTC.

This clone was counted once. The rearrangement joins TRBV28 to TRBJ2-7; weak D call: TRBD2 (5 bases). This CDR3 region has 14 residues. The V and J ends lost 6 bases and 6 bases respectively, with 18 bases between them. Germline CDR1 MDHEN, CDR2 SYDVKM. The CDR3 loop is CASSLVWGVSEQYF. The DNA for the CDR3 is TGTGCCAGCAGCCTTGTTTGGGGAGTTAGCGAGCAGTACTTC.

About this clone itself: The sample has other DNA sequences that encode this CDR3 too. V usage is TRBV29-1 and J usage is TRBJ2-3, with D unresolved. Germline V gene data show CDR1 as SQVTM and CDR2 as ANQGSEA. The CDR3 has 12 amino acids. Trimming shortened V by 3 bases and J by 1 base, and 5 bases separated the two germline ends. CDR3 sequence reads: CSVESGTDTQYF. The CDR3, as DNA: TGCAGCGTTGAGAGTGGCACAGATACGCAGTATTTT.

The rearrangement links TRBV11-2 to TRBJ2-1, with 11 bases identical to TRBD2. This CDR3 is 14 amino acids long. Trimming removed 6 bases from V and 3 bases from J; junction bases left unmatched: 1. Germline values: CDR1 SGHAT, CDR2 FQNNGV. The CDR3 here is CASSSGRVYNEQFF. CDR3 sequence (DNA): TGTGCCAGCAGTAGCGGGAGGGTCTACAATGAGCAGTTCTTC.

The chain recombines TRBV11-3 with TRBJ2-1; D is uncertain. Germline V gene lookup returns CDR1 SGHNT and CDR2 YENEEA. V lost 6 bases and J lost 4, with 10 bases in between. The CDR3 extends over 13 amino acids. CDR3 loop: CASSTLPYNEQFF. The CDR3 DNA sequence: TGTGCCAGCAGTACACTACCTTACAATGAGCAGTTCTTC.

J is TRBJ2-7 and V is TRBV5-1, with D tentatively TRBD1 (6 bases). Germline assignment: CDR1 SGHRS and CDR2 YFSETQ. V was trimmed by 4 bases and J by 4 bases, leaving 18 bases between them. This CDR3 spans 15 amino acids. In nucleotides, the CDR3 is TGCGCCAGCAGCATGGACCCAGGGGCGGCATACGAGCAGTACTTC. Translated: CASSMDPGAAYEQYF.

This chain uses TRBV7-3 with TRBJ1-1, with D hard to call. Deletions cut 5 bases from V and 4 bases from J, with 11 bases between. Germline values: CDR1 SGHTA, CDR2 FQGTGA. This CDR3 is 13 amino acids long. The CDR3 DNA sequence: TGTGCCAGCAGCCCCCCTGGCCCCACTGAAGCTTTCTTT. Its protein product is CASSPPGPTEAFF.

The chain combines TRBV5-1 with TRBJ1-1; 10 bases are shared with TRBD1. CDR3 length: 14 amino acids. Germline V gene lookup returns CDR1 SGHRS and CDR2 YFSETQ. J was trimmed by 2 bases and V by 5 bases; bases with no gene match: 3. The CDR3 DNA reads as TGCGCCAGCAGAAGACAGGGGGCTAACACTGAAGCTTTCTTT. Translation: CASRRQGANTEAFF.

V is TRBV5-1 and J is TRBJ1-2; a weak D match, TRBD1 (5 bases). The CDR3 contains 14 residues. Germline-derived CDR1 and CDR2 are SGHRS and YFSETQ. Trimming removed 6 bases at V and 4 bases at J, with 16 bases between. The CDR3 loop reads CASTPGGGSYGYTF. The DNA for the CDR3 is TGCGCCAGCACCCCGGGGGGTGGGAGCTATGGCTACACCTTC.

DNA for the CDR3: TGTGCCAGCAGCCGCTCCGGGTTCACAGATACGCAGTATTTT. Its protein is CASSRSGFTDTQYF. The V gene is TRBV7-3, the J gene TRBJ2-3; D gene unclear. This CDR3 contains 14 residues. Trimming removed 5 bases from V and 2 bases from J, with 11 bases in between. CDR1 and CDR2 from the germline V gene are SGHTA and FQGTGA.

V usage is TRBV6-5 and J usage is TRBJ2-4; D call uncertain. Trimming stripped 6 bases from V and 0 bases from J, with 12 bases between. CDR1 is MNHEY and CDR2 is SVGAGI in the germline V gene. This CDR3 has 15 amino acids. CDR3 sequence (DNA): TGTGCCAGCAGCCAATACAGAGAAGCCAAAAACATTCAGTACTTC. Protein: CASSQYREAKNIQYF.

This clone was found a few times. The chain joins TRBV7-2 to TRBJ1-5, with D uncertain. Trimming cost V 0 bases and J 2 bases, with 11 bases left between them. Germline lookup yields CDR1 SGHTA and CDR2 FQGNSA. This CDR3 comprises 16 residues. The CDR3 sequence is CASSLALGEGNQPQHF. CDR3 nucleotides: TGTGCCAGCAGCTTAGCGCTCGGGGAAGGCAATCAGCCCCAGCATTTT.

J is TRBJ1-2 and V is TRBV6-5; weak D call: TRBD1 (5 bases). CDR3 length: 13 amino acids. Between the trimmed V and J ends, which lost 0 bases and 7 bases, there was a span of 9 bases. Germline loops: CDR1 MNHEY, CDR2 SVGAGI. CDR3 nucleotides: TGTGCCAGCAGTTACTCAGTCGGGGGTGGCTACACCTTC. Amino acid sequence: CASSYSVGGGYTF.